One sample yielded the 23 T cell receptor beta chains listed below, sequenced in a study of blood T cell repertoires in COVID-19. Generated by immunoSEQ multiplex PCR, the TCRdb table keeps only in-frame clones and is missing some. In the table there are under 300,000 clones, approximately 85% of which are singletons. Sequencing input: peripheral blood. These receptors were collected from an older woman with active or convalescent COVID-19.

Many counts were recorded for this clone. The chain couples TRBV5-4 to TRBJ1-2; D uncertain. Trimming took 5 bases from V and 5 from J, leaving 19 bases between them. Germline CDR1 is SGHNT and CDR2 is YYREEE (reference sequence). The CDR3 is 15 residues long. This CDR3 reads CASSPDTPTGYGYTF. In DNA form, the CDR3 reads TGTGCCAGCAGTCCAGACACCCCAACCGGTTATGGCTACACCTTC.

J is TRBJ1-2 and V is TRBV5-1, with 10 bases aligning to TRBD1. The CDR3 is 16 residues long. The junction had 4 bases not matched to a gene; V was cut back by 2 bases and J by 0 bases. Germline V gene data show CDR1 as SGHRS and CDR2 as YFSETQ. CDR3 protein: CASSFGQGESNYGYTF. The CDR3 DNA sequence: TGCGCCAGCAGCTTTGGACAGGGGGAGTCTAACTATGGCTACACCTTC.

This clone showed up just once. The chain carries TRBV14 and TRBJ2-2, with TRBD1 as a possible D gene (6 bases). The CDR3 is 15 residues long. V lost 1 base and J 4 bases, leaving 10 bases between the germline ends. Germline assignment: CDR1 SGHDN and CDR2 FVKESK. The CDR3 sequence is CASSQVAGATGELFF. As DNA, the CDR3 is TGTGCCAGCAGCCAAGTCGCAGGGGCCACCGGGGAGCTGTTTTTT.

The count of this clone is one. This chain connects TRBV4-3 to TRBJ2-3; 12 bases are a match to TRBD2. V lost 5 bases to trimming and J lost 2 bases; unmatched junction nucleotides: 14. The length of the CDR3 is 19 residues. The germline CDR1 and CDR2 sequences are LGHNA and YSLEER. CDR3 region: CASSWGGTSGSSFTDTQYF. The CDR3 DNA reads as TGCGCCAGCAGCTGGGGGGGGACTAGCGGGTCCTCTTTCACAGATACGCAGTATTTT.

The V gene is TRBV6-7, the J gene TRBJ1-1; the match to TRBD1 covers 7 bases. TRBV6-7 is an open reading frame, and its role is uncertain. The CDR3 sequence is 13 residues long. After removal of 11 bases from V and 6 bases from J, the junction contained 12 bases not matched to a gene. The chain's CDR3 is CARGGGGGAEAFF. CDR3 coding DNA: TGTGCCCGAGGAGGGGGCGGCGGGGCTGAAGCTTTCTTT.

The chain uses TRBV6-5 and TRBJ2-5, with unresolved D. Germline CDR1 reads MNHEY; CDR2 reads SVGAGI. The V and J ends lost 0 bases and 2 bases respectively, with 7 bases between them. This CDR3 has 14 residues. The CDR3 DNA sequence: TGTGCCAGCAGTTACTCGTCCTTGCAAGAGACCCAGTACTTC. Its protein product is CASSYSSLQETQYF.

This sequence joins TRBV5-6 and TRBJ1-2; D is unresolved. V was trimmed by 4 bases and J by 4 bases, leaving 17 bases between them. Germline V gene sequence: CDR1 SGHDT, CDR2 YYEEEE. The CDR3 consists of 15 residues. CDR3: CASSRVGREAYGYTF. For the CDR3, the DNA is TGTGCCAGCAGCAGGGTTGGACGGGAGGCCTATGGCTACACCTTC.

The chain's CDR3 is CASSVFRKETQYF. The CDR3 bases are TGTGCCAGCAGTGTGTTCAGGAAAGAGACCCAGTACTTC. The rearrangement links TRBV2 to TRBJ2-5; no reliable D call. Looked up from germline, CDR1 is SNHLY and CDR2 is FYNNEI. The CDR3 is 13 amino acids. V lost 4 bases and J lost 3, with 9 bases in between.

This clone came up a few times. The genes are TRBV11-2 and TRBJ2-5, with TRBD2 identical over 9 bases. Trimming cost V 3 bases and J 5 bases; bases outside gene matches: 10. In germline, CDR1 is SGHAT, CDR2 FQNNGV. This CDR3 spans 16 amino acids. CDR3 coding DNA: TGTGCCAGCAGCTTTCCTCGGCGGGGGGGCAAGGAGACCCAGTACTTC. It codes for CASSFPRRGGKETQYF.

This clone appeared once. The CDR3 sequence is CASSLEYGTAESYNEQFF. As DNA, the CDR3 is TGTGCCAGCAGCTTAGAATACGGGACAGCCGAATCCTACAATGAGCAGTTCTTC. V usage is TRBV7-9 and J usage is TRBJ2-1; 7 bases align to TRBD1. The CDR3 has 18 residues. Germline CDR1 and CDR2: SEHNR and FQNEAQ (reference sequence). J gave up 1 base and V 1 base, and 10 bases lay outside the gene matches.

Here the CDR3 DNA reads TGTGCCAGTTCCGGGACAGGGCTGTCTGAAGCTTTCTTT. Amino acid sequence: CASSGTGLSEAFF. The chain recombines TRBV19 with TRBJ1-1; 9 bases fit TRBD1. With V trimmed by 8 bases and J by 6 bases, 7 bases remained unmatched. The CDR3 totals 13 residues. The germline gives CDR1 LNHDA, CDR2 SQIVND (reference sequence).

This CDR3 reads CASSYSSGSGANVLTF. The CDR3 DNA follows: TGTGCCAGCAGCTATAGTTCAGGCTCTGGGGCCAACGTCCTGACTTTC. The chain employs TRBV5-4 and TRBJ2-6; D remains ambiguous. The CDR3 is 16 amino acids. Germline-derived CDR1 and CDR2 are SGHNT and YYREEE (reference sequence). Trimming took 3 bases from V and 0 from J, leaving 10 bases between them. Together with reference TRBV5-4 and TRBJ2-6, the CDR3 gives the full variable domain: ETGVTQSPTHLIKTRGQQVTLRCSSQSGHNTVSWYQQALGQGPQFIFQYYREEENGRGNFPPRFSGLQFPNYSSELNVNALELDDSALYLCASSYSSGSGANVLTFGAGSRLTVL.

V is TRBV10-3 and J is TRBJ2-5; a possible D gene is TRBD2 (5 bases). The V end was cut by 2 bases, the J end by 0 bases, with 7 bases between. This CDR3 contains 14 residues. Germline CDR1 reads ENHRY; CDR2 reads SYGVKD. In nucleotides, the CDR3 is TGTGCCATCAGTGAGGCCGGGAACCAAGAGACCCAGTACTTC. It yields the protein CAISEAGNQETQYF.

This chain links TRBV6-1 with TRBJ2-2; perhaps TRBD1 as D (7 bases). The CDR3 consists of 18 residues. Trimming took 2 bases from V and 1 from J, leaving 17 bases between them. Germline V gene sequence: CDR1 MNHNS, CDR2 SASEGT. Here the CDR3 reads CASSERDGRQGNTGELFF. In DNA, the CDR3 is TGTGCCAGCAGTGAACGAGACGGGAGACAGGGGAACACCGGGGAGCTGTTTTTT.

This sequence joins TRBV6-1 and TRBJ2-7; TRBD1 aligns across 9 bases. The CDR3 consists of 14 residues. Germline-derived CDR1 and CDR2 are MNHNS and SASEGT. V was pared by 2 bases and J by 4 bases, with 3 bases of the junction left unmatched. The CDR3 here is CASSEPGQGYEQYF. CDR3 bases: TGTGCCAGCAGTGAACCGGGACAGGGTTACGAGCAGTACTTC.

This chain connects TRBV3-1 (or the pseudogene TRBV3-2) to TRBJ1-2; D may be TRBD1 (5 bases). CDR1 LGHDT and CDR2 YNNKEL come from the germline V gene (reference sequence). V lost 2 bases and J lost 0, with 10 bases in between. The CDR3 is made up of 15 amino acids. The CDR3 reads CASSQSGGANYGYTF. The DNA of the CDR3 is TGTGCCAGCAGCCAAAGCGGGGGAGCTAACTATGGCTACACCTTC.

This chain uses TRBV28 with TRBJ1-4, with D possibly TRBD1 on 5 matching bases. Between the trimmed V and J ends, which lost 8 bases and 7 bases, there was a span of 11 bases. This CDR3 region has 12 residues. CDR1 and CDR2 (germline): MDHEN, SYDVKM. The DNA of the CDR3 is TGTGCCAGCGGGGGGGAGGCTGAAAAACTGTTTTTT. Its translation is CASGGEAEKLFF.

This chain links TRBV4-3 with TRBJ2-5; TRBD2 is a possible D gene (5 bases). The CDR3 contains 13 residues. V was clipped by 4 bases and J by 1 base, with 7 bases between them. The germline gives CDR1 LGHNA, CDR2 YSLEER. CDR3 coding DNA: TGCGCCAGCAGCCTCGGACTCCAAGAGACCCAGTACTTC. This gives the protein CASSLGLQETQYF.

The CDR3 loop is CASSQEWGSDVYNEQFF. As DNA, the CDR3 is TGTGCCAGCAGCCAAGAGTGGGGTAGCGACGTCTACAATGAGCAGTTCTTC. This rearrangement joins TRBV3-1 (or the pseudogene TRBV3-2) to TRBJ2-1; D may be TRBD2 (5 bases). Trimming shortened V by 0 bases and J by 3 bases, and 15 bases separated the two germline ends. The germline CDR1 and CDR2 sequences are LGHDT and YNNKEL (reference sequence). This CDR3 has 17 residues.

V usage is TRBV4-1 and J usage is TRBJ2-3; 8 nucleotides agree with TRBD2. From germline, CDR1 is MGHRA and CDR2 YSYEKL. The CDR3 runs 17 residues. The ends lost 0 bases at V and 1 base at J; junction bases unmatched: 6. CDR3 loop: CASSQEVGGGRTDTQYF. The CDR3 DNA is TGCGCCAGCAGCCAAGAGGTCGGGGGGGGCCGCACAGATACGCAGTATTTT.

V gene TRBV20-1 combines with J gene TRBJ2-1; TRBD1 matches 9 bases. The germline gives CDR1 DFQATT, CDR2 SNEGSKA (reference sequence). CDR3 length: 13 amino acids. The V and J ends lost 3 bases and 12 bases, in that order; junction bases with no gene match: 9. The CDR3 sequence: CSASPYRGLGQFF. The CDR3 nucleotides are TGCAGTGCTAGTCCGTACAGGGGGCTCGGGCAGTTCTTC.

This rearrangement joins TRBV19 to TRBJ1-4; the match to TRBD1 covers 10 bases. The CDR3 covers 15 residues. Trimming cost V 10 bases and J 3 bases; bases outside gene matches: 8. CDR1 and CDR2 (germline): LNHDA, SQIVND (reference sequence). The CDR3 DNA sequence: TGTGCCACCTCGACAGGGGGCCTCGCTAATGAAAAACTGTTTTTT. This sequence encodes CATSTGGLANEKLFF.

The genes are TRBV30 and TRBJ1-3; the D is unclear. Trimming removed 2 bases from V and 1 base from J, with 6 bases in between. Germline lookup yields CDR1 GTSNPN and CDR2 SVGIG (reference sequence). This CDR3 region has 13 residues. As DNA, the CDR3 is TGTGCCTGGAGTCCCCTTTCTGGAAACACCATATATTTT. Translating it yields CAWSPLSGNTIYF.